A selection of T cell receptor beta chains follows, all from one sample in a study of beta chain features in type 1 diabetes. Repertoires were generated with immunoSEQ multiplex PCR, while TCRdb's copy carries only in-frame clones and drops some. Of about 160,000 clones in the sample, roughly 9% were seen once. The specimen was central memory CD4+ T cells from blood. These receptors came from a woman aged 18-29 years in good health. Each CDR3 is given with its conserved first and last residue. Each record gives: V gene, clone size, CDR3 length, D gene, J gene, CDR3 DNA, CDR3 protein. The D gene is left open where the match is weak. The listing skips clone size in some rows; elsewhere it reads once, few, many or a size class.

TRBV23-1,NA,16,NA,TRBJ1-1,TGCGCCAGCAGTCAATCGACAGGTAGCCCTTTCACTGAAGCTTTCTTT,CASSQSTGSPFTEAFF
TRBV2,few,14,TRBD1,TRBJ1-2,TGTGCCAGCAGTGGACAGGGGGCGGACTATGGCTACACCTTC,CASSGQGADYGYTF
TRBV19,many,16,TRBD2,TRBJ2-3,TGTGCCAGTAGTCCTACCGGGGCGGGGGGCACAGATACGCAGTATTTT,CASSPTGAGGTDTQYF
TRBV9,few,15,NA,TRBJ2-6,TGTGCCAGCAGCGGAGGATTCTCTGGGGCCAACGTCCTGACTTTC,CASSGGFSGANVLTF
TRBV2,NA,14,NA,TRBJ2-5,TGTGCCTCCAGTGGGGAAATCGGGGTCGAGACCCAGTACTTC,CASSGEIGVETQYF
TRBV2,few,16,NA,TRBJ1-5,TGTGCCAGCACAAAACCCGGGACTGGGAGCAATCAGCCCCAGCATTTT,CASTKPGTGSNQPQHF
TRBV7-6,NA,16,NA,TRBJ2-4,TGTGCCAGCAGCATTGGCGCGGGCCTAGCCAAAAACATTCAGTACTTC,CASSIGAGLAKNIQYF
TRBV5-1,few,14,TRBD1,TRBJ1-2,TGCGCCAGCAGCCTTGACAGGGATTACTATGGCTACACCTTC,CASSLDRDYYGYTF
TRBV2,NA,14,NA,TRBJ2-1,TGTGCCAGCAGGAGGGACTCTGGGCCCAATGAGCAGTTCTTC,CASRRDSGPNEQFF
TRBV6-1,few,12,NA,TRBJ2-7,TGTGCCAGCAGTACTACCCGTTACGAGCAGTACTTC,CASSTTRYEQYF
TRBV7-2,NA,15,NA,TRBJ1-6,TGTGCCAGCAGCTTAGGAGTTACGCGGAGTTCACCCCTCCACTTT,CASSLGVTRSSPLHF
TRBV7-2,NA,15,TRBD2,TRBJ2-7,TGTGCCAGCAGCTTCACTAGCGGGGGGGCCTACGAGCAGTACTTC,CASSFTSGGAYEQYF